What follows describes a single TCR beta chain. The data originate from a study of shared clonotypes between healthy human individuals. Study background: A donor's plate count was three for CD4 naive and three for CD4 memory; CD8 naive had two and CD8 memory one.

The CDR3 is 13 amino acids. V lost 4 bases, J lost 1 base, and 9 bases lay in between. The germline V gene encodes CDR1 SGHNT and CDR2 YYREEE (reference sequence). Sequenced by immunoSEQ multiplex PCR; TCRdb stores in-frame clones only, minus some. The sample includes 2 million to 3 million clones, over 85% seen only once; the top ten take about 0.39%. The rearrangement links TRBV5-4 to TRBJ2-7; D is undetermined. Sequencing was done on a sample of naive CD4+ T cells from PBMCs. Subset meaning: CD45RA+ positively selected. The sequence was obtained from a young man in good health. Some clones in this sample may be carry-over from other donors' samples. The CDR3 nucleotides are TGTGCCAGCAGCGTATCCCAGTCCTACGAGCAGTACTTC. This encodes CASSVSQSYEQYF.